This T cell receptor (beta chain) came from a study of cytomegalovirus exposure and HLA in healthy donors. Study-wide points: The authors enumerated some 160 TCR beta chains as linked to cytomegalovirus.

Worth noting for this clone: Its antigen is not known.

The PCR made use of 60 Vbeta and 13 Jbeta primers. In the authors' methods: Tens of millions of unique TCR beta chains, roughly 11 million of them shared, were counted by a later analysis. The method was immunoSEQ multiplex PCR; TCRdb's version includes in-frame clones alone and lacks a portion of them. V, J and clone size were drawn from that table, and D and trimming were deduced from the DNA. Altogether some 180,000 clones are present, roughly 70% being singletons, with the ten largest covering approximately 1.8%. The V segment lost 5 bases and the J segment 4 bases; nucleotides outside the gene matches: 6. The germline V gene encodes CDR1 LNHDA and CDR2 SQIVND (reference sequence). The CDR3 contains 14 residues.

The origin of this receptor is a woman aged 25-40 years in good health and CMV-seronegative. This chain links TRBV19 with TRBJ1-1, with 8 bases identical to TRBD1. Material for sequencing was PBMCs. CDR3 in DNA: TGTGCCAGTAGTTTCGGACAGGGTGTCACTGAAGCTTTCTTT. It encodes CASSFGQGVTEAFF.